Shown below are 11 T cell receptor beta chains from a single sample sequenced in a study of cytomegalovirus exposure and HLA in healthy donors. In the PCR, 60 Vbeta and 13 Jbeta primers were used. Only in-frame clones appear in the TCRdb table, and some are missing; sequencing was by immunoSEQ multiplex PCR. This sample yields about 98,000 clones, of which under 75% are seen a single time; roughly 2.5% belongs to the top ten. The sample taken for sequencing was PBMCs. The receptors here all came from a man aged 45-60 years in good health and CMV-seronegative.

The CDR3 here is CASSLVGTGVSDTQYF. DNA of the CDR3: TGTGCCAGCAGCTTAGTTGGGACAGGGGTCTCAGATACGCAGTATTTT. The rearrangement joins TRBV5-6 to TRBJ2-3; 10 bases fit TRBD1. CDR1 and CDR2 from the germline V gene are SGHDT and YYEEEE. Unmatched junction bases numbered 7, after V lost 2 bases and J lost 4 bases. The CDR3 runs to 16 residues.

This clone was counted only a few times. This chain connects TRBV15 to TRBJ2-1, with D tentatively TRBD2 (5 bases). The CDR3 has 13 residues. Trimming shortened V by 8 bases and J by 9 bases, and 17 bases separated the two germline ends. Germline assignment: CDR1 LNHNV and CDR2 YYDKDF (reference sequence). This CDR3 is CATSFWGVGEQFF. The CDR3, as DNA: TGTGCCACCTCCTTTTGGGGAGTGGGTGAGCAGTTCTTC.

The chain links TRBV7-3 to TRBJ2-5, with TRBD2 identical over 9 bases. The CDR3 loop spans 17 amino acids. J gave up 4 bases and V 0 bases, and 9 bases lay outside the gene matches. Germline V gene sequence: CDR1 SGHTA, CDR2 FQGTGA. CDR3 protein: CASSLTGLAGALETQYF. The CDR3 bases are TGTGCCAGCAGCTTAACGGGGTTAGCGGGAGCTTTAGAGACCCAGTACTTC. Combining the CDR3 with reference TRBV7-3 and TRBJ2-5 gives the whole variable domain GAGVSQTPSNKVTEKGKYVELRCDPISGHTALYWYRQSLGQGPEFLIYFQGTGAADDSGLPNDRFFAVRPEGSVSTLKIQRTERGDSAVYLCASSLTGLAGALETQYFGPGTRLLVL.

The rearrangement uses TRBV5-1 and TRBJ1-2; D is perhaps TRBD1 (5 bases). Trimming took off 0 bases at V and 8 bases at J, with 11 bases between the two ends. The CDR3 runs to 13 residues. Germline V gene lookup returns CDR1 SGHRS and CDR2 YFSETQ. The DNA of the CDR3 is TGCGCCAGCAGCTTGGTAGGGGATCGGGGCTACACCTTC. Translated: CASSLVGDRGYTF.

The rearrangement uses TRBV9 and TRBJ2-3; TRBD2 matches at 7 bases. The J segment lost 5 bases and the V segment lost 3 bases, leaving 12 bases of the junction unmatched. This CDR3 is built from 16 residues. Germline V CDR1 and CDR2: SGDLS, YYNGEE. CDR3 loop: CASSGGKGRAVDTQYF. In nucleotides, the CDR3 is TGTGCCAGCAGCGGGGGCAAAGGGAGGGCCGTAGATACGCAGTATTTT.

The chain links TRBV6-4 to TRBJ2-1; TRBD1 matches 8 bases. The CDR3 loop spans 13 amino acids. The V and J ends lost 5 bases and 5 bases, in that order; junction bases with no gene match: 2. The germline V gene has CDR1 MRHNA and CDR2 SNTAGT. The CDR3 reads CASSRTGNNEQFF. As DNA, the CDR3 is TGTGCCAGCAGTCGGACAGGGAACAATGAGCAGTTCTTC.

The chain couples TRBV29-1 to TRBJ1-2; tentatively, D is TRBD1 (5 bases). From germline, CDR1 is SQVTM and CDR2 ANQGSEA. Trimming took off 4 bases at V and 6 bases at J, with 18 bases between the two ends. The CDR3 has 14 residues. CDR3 in amino acids: CSVGVRLKGDGYTF. CDR3 nucleotides: TGCAGCGTTGGTGTGCGGCTTAAAGGGGATGGCTACACCTTC.

V gene TRBV13 combines with J gene TRBJ1-6; D remains unclear. The V end was cut by 3 bases, the J end by 0 bases, with 9 bases between. The germline V gene has CDR1 PRHDT and CDR2 FYEKMQ (reference sequence). This CDR3 is 16 amino acids long. CDR3 in amino acids: CASSFRSRSYNSPLHF. DNA for the CDR3: TGTGCCAGCAGCTTCCGGTCACGCTCCTATAATTCACCCCTCCACTTT.

The CDR3 DNA reads as TGTGCCAGCAGTTTGGGGACTAAAGGATACAATGAGCAGTTCTTC. Its translation: CASSLGTKGYNEQFF. The gene calls are TRBV28 and TRBJ2-1; 7 bases are shared with TRBD2. V shed 3 bases, J shed 4 bases, and the junction held 6 bases outside the gene matches. The CDR3 runs 15 residues. Germline V gene sequence: CDR1 MDHEN, CDR2 SYDVKM.

V is TRBV11-2 and J is TRBJ2-5; a weak D match, TRBD2 (6 bases). V was cut by 1 base and J by 5 bases, with 20 bases left in between. Per the germline V gene, CDR1 is SGHAT and CDR2 is FQNNGV. This CDR3 contains 17 residues. The CDR3 DNA sequence: TGTGCCAGCAGCTTAGGGAGGGGTGGGAGGCGACGGGAGACCCAGTACTTC. It encodes CASSLGRGGRRRETQYF.

This clone was detected only once. The V and J genes are TRBV23-1 and TRBJ1-5; tentative D call: TRBD1 (6 bases). TRBV23-1 is given ORF status, its function remaining uncertain. This CDR3 is 19 amino acids long. Trimming removed 2 bases from V and 2 bases from J, with 22 bases in between. The chain's CDR3 is CASSQTRGFRGKCNQPQHF. DNA of the CDR3: TGCGCCAGCAGTCAAACCCGCGGATTTAGGGGGAAATGCAATCAGCCCCAGCATTTT.